The 28 T cell receptor beta chains in this list originate from one sample, sequenced in a study of cytomegalovirus exposure and HLA in healthy donors. PCR involved 60 Vbeta and 13 Jbeta primers. Data came from immunoSEQ multiplex PCR; TCRdb stores just in-frame clones and leaves some out. Of approximately 150,000 clones listed, roughly 85% are singletons. The sequencing input was PBMCs. All receptors come from a woman aged 25 to 45 in good health and CMV-seronegative.

V usage is TRBV28 and J usage is TRBJ2-7; 8 positions match TRBD2. The CDR3 totals 13 residues. Trimming removed 4 bases from V and 4 bases from J; junction bases left unmatched: 3. Germline CDR1 MDHEN, CDR2 SYDVKM. The CDR3 bases are TGTGCCAGCAGTTCGGGAGGGAGATACGAGCAGTACTTC. Its translation is CASSSGGRYEQYF. The full variable domain, rest sourced from reference TRBV28 and TRBJ2-7, is DVKVTQSSRYLVKRTGEKVFLECVQDMDHENMFWYRQDPGLGLRLIYFSYDVKMKEKGDIPEGYSVSREKKERFSLILESASTNQTSMYLCASSSGGRYEQYFGPGTRLTVT.

In this sample, this clone turned up a few times. The chain couples TRBV6-1 to TRBJ1-5; D possibly corresponds to TRBD1 (6 bases). V lost 4 bases to trimming and J lost 1 base, with 11 bases between them. The germline V gene encodes CDR1 MNHNS and CDR2 SASEGT. The CDR3 runs to 15 residues. CDR3 in amino acids: CASSALDRSNQPQHF. Written as DNA, the CDR3 is TGTGCCAGCAGTGCTCTGGACAGAAGCAATCAGCCCCAGCATTTT.

This clone has a handful of counts. The chain combines TRBV11-2 with TRBJ1-1; no reliable D call. This CDR3 spans 13 amino acids. Germline V lookup: CDR1 SGHAT, CDR2 FQNNGV. V was clipped by 0 bases and J by 10 bases, with 12 bases between them. CDR3 nucleotide sequence: TGTGCCAGCAGCTTAGACCAACCGGCAGGAGCTTTCTTT. Its protein product is CASSLDQPAGAFF. Full variable domain (remainder filled in from reference TRBV11-2 and TRBJ1-1): EAGVAQSPRYKIIEKRQSVAFWCNPISGHATLYWYQQILGQGPKLLIQFQNNGVVDDSQLPKDRFSAERLKGVDSTLKIQPAKLEDSAVYLCASSLDQPAGAFFGQGTRLTVV.

The chain employs TRBV5-4 and TRBJ2-1; 10 bases are shared with TRBD2. Trimming at V came to 2 bases and at J to 7 bases, leaving 12 bases not matched to a gene. The CDR3 covers 17 residues. CDR1 is SGHNT and CDR2 is YYREEE in the germline V gene (reference sequence). The CDR3 coding sequence is TGTGCCAGCAGCTTCCCCGGAGCGGGAGGGCTGGGGAATGAGCAGTTCTTC. This encodes CASSFPGAGGLGNEQFF. Complete variable domain (other parts from reference TRBV5-4 and TRBJ2-1): ETGVTQSPTHLIKTRGQQVTLRCSSQSGHNTVSWYQQALGQGPQFIFQYYREEENGRGNFPPRFSGLQFPNYSSELNVNALELDDSALYLCASSFPGAGGLGNEQFFGPGTRLTVL.

CDR3 in amino acids: CASSLRQGPTYNEQFF. In DNA, the CDR3 is TGCGCCAGCAGCTTGAGGCAGGGTCCGACCTACAATGAGCAGTTCTTC. The V and J genes are TRBV5-1 and TRBJ2-1, with D perhaps matching TRBD1 (5 bases). The CDR3 sequence is 16 residues long. Trimming removed 1 base from V and 2 bases from J, with 13 bases in between. Germline CDR1 SGHRS, CDR2 YFSETQ.

CDR3 sequence: CASSLEGQVGYGYTF. CDR3 nucleotides: TGTGCCAGCAGCTTAGAAGGACAGGTGGGGTATGGCTACACCTTC. The chain employs TRBV7-2 and TRBJ1-2; TRBD1 agrees at 7 bases. Unmatched junction bases numbered 7, after V lost 1 base and J lost 5 bases. The germline V gene encodes CDR1 SGHTA and CDR2 FQGNSA. This CDR3 is 15 amino acids long. Full variable domain (rest looked up from reference TRBV7-2 and TRBJ1-2): GAGVSQSPSNKVTEKGKDVELRCDPISGHTALYWYRQSLGQGLEFLIYFQGNSAPDKSGLPSDRFSAERTGGSVSTLTIQRTQQEDSAVYLCASSLEGQVGYGYTFGSGTRLTVV.

The chain links TRBV5-1 to TRBJ2-1, with TRBD2 identical over 9 bases. J lost 5 bases, V lost 3 bases, and 6 bases had no gene match. The CDR3 has 15 residues. Germline CDR1 SGHRS, CDR2 YFSETQ. CDR3 sequence reads: CASSSGLAGDNEQFF. The CDR3 bases are TGCGCCAGCAGCTCTGGCTTAGCGGGGGACAATGAGCAGTTCTTC.

V usage is TRBV2 and J usage is TRBJ1-6; D is undetermined. CDR3 length: 14 amino acids. CDR1 and CDR2 (germline): SNHLY, FYNNEI. Trimming removed 4 bases from V and 7 bases from J, with 11 bases in between. Written as DNA, the CDR3 is TGTGCCAGCAGTGGGAGGCAGGAAAATTCACCCCTCCACTTT. Protein product: CASSGRQENSPLHF.

The V gene is TRBV19, the J gene TRBJ1-1; 7 bases align to TRBD1. V lost 7 bases, J lost 1 base, and 6 bases stayed unmatched. Germline V lookup: CDR1 LNHDA, CDR2 SQIVND (reference sequence). CDR3 length equals 14 residues. CDR3 protein: CASNPGTENTEAFF. CDR3 nucleotides: TGTGCCAGTAATCCCGGGACAGAGAACACTGAAGCTTTCTTT.

This clone was observed a single time. Here the CDR3 DNA reads TGCGCCAGCAGCTTAACAGGGACGGCCGCCGGGGAGCTGTTTTTT. This gives the protein CASSLTGTAAGELFF. The V and J genes are TRBV5-1 and TRBJ2-2; tentative D call: TRBD1 (6 bases). V was clipped by 2 bases and J by 6 bases, with 14 bases between them. From germline, CDR1 is SGHRS and CDR2 YFSETQ. The CDR3 has 15 residues.

This chain joins TRBV9 and TRBJ1-2, with a possible D match to TRBD1 (5 bases). The CDR3 totals 17 residues. CDR1 and CDR2 (germline): SGDLS, YYNGEE. V lost 4 bases and J 3 bases, leaving 22 bases between the germline ends. In DNA, the CDR3 is TGTGCCAGCAGCACAGGAGGGACGGAAGTAAACTACTATGGCTACACCTTC. Its protein product is CASSTGGTEVNYYGYTF.

J is TRBJ2-3 and V is TRBV5-1, with 8 bases fitting TRBD2. J was trimmed by 0 bases and V by 7 bases; bases with no gene match: 7. The CDR3 runs 15 residues. Per the germline V gene, CDR1 is SGHRS and CDR2 is YFSETQ. CDR3 region: CASSERGRSTDTQYF. DNA of the CDR3: TGCGCCAGCTCAGAACGCGGGAGGAGCACAGATACGCAGTATTTT.

V gene TRBV28 combines with J gene TRBJ1-2, with D unclear. Germline V gene lookup returns CDR1 MDHEN and CDR2 SYDVKM. The CDR3 sequence is 11 residues long. Trimming cost V 6 bases and J 5 bases, with 7 bases left between them. CDR3 sequence reads: CASRELYGYTF. Here the CDR3 DNA reads TGTGCCAGCAGAGAGCTGTATGGCTACACCTTC.

CDR3 sequence: CASSQDNYNEQFF. The CDR3 nucleotides are TGTGCCAGCAGTCAAGACAACTACAATGAGCAGTTCTTC. The V and J genes are TRBV27 and TRBJ2-1, with D unclear. The V gene lost 5 bases and the J gene lost 3 bases, with 8 bases spanning the gap. CDR3 length: 13 residues. Germline loops: CDR1 MNHEY, CDR2 SMNVEV (reference sequence).

The V gene is TRBV5-1, the J gene TRBJ2-1; 12 nucleotides align to TRBD1. CDR3 length: 17 residues. Germline values: CDR1 SGHRS, CDR2 YFSETQ. The V gene end was trimmed by 4 bases and the J gene end by 4 bases; junction bases not matched to a gene: 9. CDR3 in amino acids: CASSTGTGGFTYNEQFF. In DNA, the CDR3 is TGCGCCAGCAGCACAGGGACAGGGGGCTTCACATACAATGAGCAGTTCTTC.

The chain joins TRBV28 to TRBJ1-4; D not resolved. The CDR3 is 14 amino acids. V lost 4 bases to trimming and J lost 4 bases, with 10 bases between them. Germline-derived CDR1 and CDR2 are MDHEN and SYDVKM. The CDR3 protein is CASSYRQVNEKLFF. In nucleotides, the CDR3 is TGTGCCAGCAGTTACCGGCAGGTTAATGAAAAACTGTTTTTT.

The CDR3 is CASSWDTGYEQYF. The CDR3 DNA is TGTGCCAGCAGCTGGGACACCGGTTACGAGCAGTACTTC. The chain carries TRBV7-9 and TRBJ2-5; TRBD1 might be the D (6 bases). Judging by the DNA end, TRBJ2-7 fits better; the J call may be wrong. Germline V CDR1 and CDR2: SEHNR, FQNEAQ (reference sequence). The CDR3 extends over 13 amino acids.

The chain recombines TRBV21-1 with TRBJ1-2. TRBV21-1 represents a pseudogene. The CDR3 loop spans 16 amino acids. The CDR3 nucleotides read TGTGCCAGCAGCAAACGGGAGGGACGGGATTGGGATGGCTACACCTTC. This translates into CASSKREGRDWDGYTF.

Notes on this clone: Other DNA sequences in the sample encode the same CDR3. J is TRBJ1-6 and V is TRBV9; TRBD1 is a possible D gene (6 bases). Germline values: CDR1 SGDLS, CDR2 YYNGEE. The ends were cut back, 3 bases at V and 8 bases at J, with 12 bases in the middle. There are 14 residues in the CDR3. CDR3 sequence reads: CASSATGSDSPLHF. The CDR3 coding sequence is TGTGCCAGCAGCGCAACAGGGAGTGATTCACCCCTCCACTTT.

A few counts support this clone. The chain recombines TRBV5-8 with TRBJ1-5, with D possibly TRBD1 on 5 matching bases. The CDR3 runs to 12 residues. Trimming took 4 bases from V and 8 from J, leaving 10 bases between them. The germline CDR1 and CDR2 sequences are SGHTS and YDEGEE. In DNA, the CDR3 is TGTGCCAGCAGCAGAAGGGGTGAGCCCCAGCATTTT. Amino acids: CASSRRGEPQHF.

Only one count was recorded for this clone. This chain uses TRBV11-2 with TRBJ1-2; no firm D call. This CDR3 contains 15 residues. Trimming took off 0 bases at V and 7 bases at J, with 15 bases between the two ends. Germline loops: CDR1 SGHAT, CDR2 FQNNGV. CDR3 region: CASSLEAPRRGGYTF. CDR3 nucleotide sequence: TGTGCCAGCAGCTTAGAGGCCCCACGCCGGGGTGGCTACACCTTC.

The V call is TRBV19, the J call TRBJ2-5; 9 bases line up with TRBD1. The CDR3 consists of 12 residues. The J segment lost 4 bases and the V segment lost 6 bases, leaving 0 bases of the junction unmatched. Per the germline V gene, CDR1 is LNHDA and CDR2 is SQIVND (reference sequence). The DNA for the CDR3 is TGTGCCAGTAGGGACAGGGGAGAGACCCAGTACTTC. Translated: CASRDRGETQYF.

The chain has TRBV4-1 and TRBJ2-1, with TRBD2 identical over 11 bases. Trimming cost V 4 bases and J 7 bases; bases outside gene matches: 6. The CDR3 covers 15 residues. The germline gives CDR1 MGHRA, CDR2 YSYEKL. In nucleotides, the CDR3 is TGCGCCAGCAGCCCGGGGACTAGCGGCCTTAATGAGCAGTTCTTC. Translation: CASSPGTSGLNEQFF.

The chain recombines TRBV9 with TRBJ2-5; 8 bases align to TRBD1. The germline gives CDR1 SGDLS, CDR2 YYNGEE. Trimming cost V 0 bases and J 2 bases; bases outside gene matches: 3. This CDR3 is 15 amino acids long. The CDR3 is CASSVEGQVQETQYF. CDR3 coding DNA: TGTGCCAGCAGCGTAGAGGGACAGGTTCAAGAGACCCAGTACTTC. Variable domain in full (rest from reference TRBV9 and TRBJ2-5): DSGVTQTPKHLITATGQRVTLRCSPRSGDLSVYWYQQSLDQGLQFLIQYYNGEERAKGNILERFSAQQFPDLHSELNLSSLELGDSALYFCASSVEGQVQETQYFGPGTRLLVL.

The rearrangement joins TRBV4-1 to TRBJ1-1; 8 bases are shared with TRBD1. Germline CDR1 is MGHRA and CDR2 is YSYEKL. J gave up 8 bases and V 1 base, and 3 bases lay outside the gene matches. CDR3 size: 13 residues. CDR3 nucleotide sequence: TGCGCCAGCAGCCAAGTGAGGGACAGGGAAGCTTTCTTT. Protein product: CASSQVRDREAFF.

This CDR3 is CASLRDSLNTEAFF. The CDR3 coding sequence is TGTGCCAGCCTGCGGGACAGCCTGAACACTGAAGCTTTCTTT. The J gene is TRBJ1-1, the V gene TRBV2; 7 bases are shared with TRBD1. Germline CDR1 reads SNHLY; CDR2 reads FYNNEI. V lost 8 bases, J lost 0 bases, and 6 bases stayed unmatched. CDR3 length equals 14 residues.

This rearrangement joins TRBV2 to TRBJ1-1; D is ambiguous. Trimming cost V 2 bases and J 4 bases, with 8 bases left between them. CDR1 is SNHLY and CDR2 is FYNNEI in the germline V gene. The CDR3 is 13 residues long. CDR3 bases: TGTGCCAGCAGTGAAACCCTGGCCACTGAAGCTTTCTTT. This gives the protein CASSETLATEAFF.

The V call is TRBV5-1, the J call TRBJ1-3, with unresolved D. Germline V gives CDR1 SGHRS, CDR2 YFSETQ. This CDR3 has 14 residues. V lost 5 bases and J lost 1, with 10 bases in between. The CDR3 protein is CASRADISGNTIYF. Written as DNA, the CDR3 is TGCGCCAGCAGGGCGGATATATCTGGAAACACCATATATTTT.